The entry below describes one TCR beta chain. Per the original methods: The authors estimated nucleated cell counts from reference gene primer amplification. Assay used: immunoSEQ multiplex PCR; TCRdb lists only in-frame clones, some missing. Clonal size and the V and J genes are those of that table, whereas D and trimming came from the DNA. The repertoire holds about 120,000 clones, with 75% to 90% as singletons. These data belong to a study of blood T cell repertoires in COVID-19. As for the study in general: Samples of COVID-19 (acute and convalescent) were obtained from the United States, Italy and Spain. PBMCs, B-cell-depleted T cells, or T cells provided the cDNA or gDNA that made up the material.

The CDR3 extends over 12 amino acids. The germline V gene has CDR1 LGHDT and CDR2 YNNKEL (reference sequence). Unmatched junction bases numbered 2, after V lost 1 base and J lost 11 bases. The sequencing sample was made of peripheral blood. The clonotype originates from a human donor with acute or convalescent COVID-19. The donor label of this sample is uncertain. The V and J genes are TRBV3-1 (or the pseudogene TRBV3-2) and TRBJ1-1, with TRBD1 matching 9 bases. DNA of the CDR3: TGTGCCAGCAGCCAAGTCGACAGGGGGGCTTTCTTT. Its translation is CASSQVDRGAFF.